Listed here is a single TCR beta chain. Its antigen remains unidentified. Germline assignment: CDR1 SGHRS and CDR2 YFSETQ. Between the trimmed V and J ends, which lost 0 bases and 8 bases, there was a span of 12 bases. The length of the CDR3 is 14 residues. MiXCR, applied by TCRdb to the 5' RACE reads, yields one record per CDR3 protein. The data contain 350,000 to 500,000 distinct CDR3 sequences, over 15% of them singletons. This specimen comes from a study of T-cell memory formation after mild COVID-19. The overall study: The TCR clusters were mostly specific to one donor. General study findings and limits: The main location of contracting CD4+ clones was CM and EM, and that of contracting CD8+ clones was EMRA. Balance between CD4 and CD8 was seen in clones contracting day 15 to 85, and a CD4+ lean was seen in later expanders. The second-wave clones peaking on day 37 were not confirmed as SARS-CoV-2-specific.

Sequencing was carried out using PBMCs or a T cell subset sorted from them (not recorded which). The source is a man aged 18-30 years who had mild COVID-19 (a few samples of this study predate the infection). Cell type and time point are not known. The genes are TRBV5-1 and TRBJ2-1; D assignment may be TRBD1 or TRBD2 (5 bases each). DNA for the CDR3: TGCGCCAGCAGCTTGGTGCAGGGTAGCGATGAGCAGTTCTTC. Translating it yields CASSLVQGSDEQFF.